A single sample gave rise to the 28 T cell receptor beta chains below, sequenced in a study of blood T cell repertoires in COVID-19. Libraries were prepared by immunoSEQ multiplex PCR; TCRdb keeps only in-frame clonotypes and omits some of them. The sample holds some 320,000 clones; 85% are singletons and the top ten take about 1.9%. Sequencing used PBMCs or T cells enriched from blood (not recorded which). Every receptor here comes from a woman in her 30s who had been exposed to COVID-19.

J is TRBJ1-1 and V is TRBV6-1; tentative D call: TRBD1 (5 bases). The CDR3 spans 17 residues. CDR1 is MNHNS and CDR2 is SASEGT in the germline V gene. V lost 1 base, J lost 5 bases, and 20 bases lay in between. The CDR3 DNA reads TGTGCCAGCAGTGAAGGGTCAGGGAGGCAGGTAAGAACTGAAGCTTTCTTT. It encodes CASSEGSGRQVRTEAFF.

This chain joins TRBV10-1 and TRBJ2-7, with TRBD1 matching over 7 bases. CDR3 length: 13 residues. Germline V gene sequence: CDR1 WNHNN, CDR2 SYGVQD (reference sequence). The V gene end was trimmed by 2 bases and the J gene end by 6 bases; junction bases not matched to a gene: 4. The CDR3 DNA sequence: TGCGCCAGCAGTGAGGGACAGGCCCTCGAGCAGTACTTC. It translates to CASSEGQALEQYF.

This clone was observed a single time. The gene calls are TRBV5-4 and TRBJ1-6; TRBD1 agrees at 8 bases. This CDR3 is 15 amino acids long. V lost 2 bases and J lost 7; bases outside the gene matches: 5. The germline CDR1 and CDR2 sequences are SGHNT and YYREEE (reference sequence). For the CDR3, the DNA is TGTGCCAGCAGCTTAGGGACAGGTGCGAATTCACCCCTCCACTTT. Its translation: CASSLGTGANSPLHF.

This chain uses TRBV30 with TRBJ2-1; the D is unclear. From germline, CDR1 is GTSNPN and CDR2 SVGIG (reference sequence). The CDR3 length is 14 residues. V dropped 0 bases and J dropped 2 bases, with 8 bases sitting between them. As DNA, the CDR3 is TGTGCCTGGAGTGTACCCTACCCCTACAATGAGCAGTTCTTC. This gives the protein CAWSVPYPYNEQFF.

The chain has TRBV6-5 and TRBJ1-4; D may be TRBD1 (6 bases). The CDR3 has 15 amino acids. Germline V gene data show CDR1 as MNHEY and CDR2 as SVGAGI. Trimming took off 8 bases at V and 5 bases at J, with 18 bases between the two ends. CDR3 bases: TGTGCCAGCCAGATACAGGGATCACGGAATGAAAAACTGTTTTTT. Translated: CASQIQGSRNEKLFF.

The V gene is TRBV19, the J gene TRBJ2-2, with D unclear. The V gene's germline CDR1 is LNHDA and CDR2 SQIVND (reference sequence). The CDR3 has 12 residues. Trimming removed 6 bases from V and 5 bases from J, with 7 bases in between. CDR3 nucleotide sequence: TGTGCCAGTAGAACTGATACCGGGGAGCTGTTTTTT. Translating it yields CASRTDTGELFF.

This chain's CDR3 is CASSILAGDYNEQFF. For the CDR3, the DNA is TGTGCCAGCAGCATACTAGCGGGGGACTACAATGAGCAGTTCTTC. The chain recombines TRBV28 with TRBJ2-1; 11 bases are shared with TRBD2. The V gene's germline CDR1 is MDHEN and CDR2 SYDVKM. Trimming removed 6 bases from V and 3 bases from J; junction bases left unmatched: 4. CDR3 length equals 15 residues.

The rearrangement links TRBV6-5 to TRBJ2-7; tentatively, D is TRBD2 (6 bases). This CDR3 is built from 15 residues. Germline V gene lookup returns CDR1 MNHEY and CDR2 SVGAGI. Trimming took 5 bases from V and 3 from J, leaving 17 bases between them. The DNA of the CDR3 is TGTGCCAGCAGTCGACCGGGACTGGGAATCTACGAGCAGTACTTC. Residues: CASSRPGLGIYEQYF.

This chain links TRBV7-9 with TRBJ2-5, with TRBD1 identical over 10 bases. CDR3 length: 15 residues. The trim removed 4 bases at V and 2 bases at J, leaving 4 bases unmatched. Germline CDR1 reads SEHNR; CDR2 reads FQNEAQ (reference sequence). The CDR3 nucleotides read TGTGCCAGCAGCTCGACAGGGGGCGGGCAAGAGACCCAGTACTTC. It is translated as CASSSTGGGQETQYF. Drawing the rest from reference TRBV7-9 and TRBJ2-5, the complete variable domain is DTGVSQNPRHKITKRGQNVTFRCDPISEHNRLYWYRQTLGQGPEFLTYFQNEAQLEKSRLLSDRFSAERPKGSFSTLEIQRTEQGDSAMYLCASSSTGGGQETQYFGPGTRLLVL.

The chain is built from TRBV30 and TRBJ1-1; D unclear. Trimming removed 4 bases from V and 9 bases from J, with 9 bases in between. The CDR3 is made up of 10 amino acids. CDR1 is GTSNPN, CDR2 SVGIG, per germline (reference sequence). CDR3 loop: CAWIAGKAFF. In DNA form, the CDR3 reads TGTGCCTGGATAGCTGGAAAAGCTTTCTTT. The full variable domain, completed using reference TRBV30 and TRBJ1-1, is SQTIHQWPATLVQPVGSPLSLECTVEGTSNPNLYWYRQAAGRGLQLLFYSVGIGQISSEVPQNLSASRPQDRQFILSSKKLLLSDSGFYLCAWIAGKAFFGQGTRLTVV.

Written as DNA, the CDR3 is TGTGCCAGCCGACAGGGGTCAGGGCAGCCCCAGCATTTT. Encoded protein: CASRQGSGQPQHF. The chain uses TRBV6-5 and TRBJ1-5; 8 positions match TRBD1. V lost 8 bases and J lost 7; bases outside the gene matches: 7. Germline V gene sequence: CDR1 MNHEY, CDR2 SVGAGI. The CDR3 has 13 residues.

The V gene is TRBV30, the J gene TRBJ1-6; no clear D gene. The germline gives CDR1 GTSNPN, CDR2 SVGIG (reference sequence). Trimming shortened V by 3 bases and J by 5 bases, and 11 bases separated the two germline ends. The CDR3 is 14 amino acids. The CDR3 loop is CAWRVGQDNSPLHF. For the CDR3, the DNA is TGTGCCTGGAGGGTTGGTCAGGATAATTCACCCCTCCACTTT.

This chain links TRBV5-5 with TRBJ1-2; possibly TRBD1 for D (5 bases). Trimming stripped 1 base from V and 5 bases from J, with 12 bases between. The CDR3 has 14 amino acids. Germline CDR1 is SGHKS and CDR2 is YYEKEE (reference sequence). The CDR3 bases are TGTGCCAGCAGCTTGTCAACAGGAGGGTATGGCTACACCTTC. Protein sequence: CASSLSTGGYGYTF.

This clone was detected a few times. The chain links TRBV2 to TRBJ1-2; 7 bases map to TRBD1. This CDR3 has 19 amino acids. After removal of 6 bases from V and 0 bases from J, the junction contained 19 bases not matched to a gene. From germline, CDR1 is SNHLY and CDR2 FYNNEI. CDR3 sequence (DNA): TGTGCCAGCAGCTACCAGAACACCGGGACAGCTGTCCCTAACTATGGCTACACCTTC. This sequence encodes CASSYQNTGTAVPNYGYTF.

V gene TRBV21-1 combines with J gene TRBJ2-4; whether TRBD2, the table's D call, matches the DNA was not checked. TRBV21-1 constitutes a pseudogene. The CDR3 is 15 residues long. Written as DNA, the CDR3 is TGTGCCAGCAAGAAGAAGGAGGGTACCAAAAACATTCAGTACTTC. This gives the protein CASKKKEGTKNIQYF.

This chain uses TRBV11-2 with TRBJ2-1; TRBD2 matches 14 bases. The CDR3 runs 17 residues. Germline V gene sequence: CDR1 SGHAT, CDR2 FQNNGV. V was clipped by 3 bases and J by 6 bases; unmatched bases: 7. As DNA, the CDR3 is TGTGCCAGCAGCTTCGCCCCGGGACTAGCGGGAGTCAATGAGCAGTTCTTC. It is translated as CASSFAPGLAGVNEQFF.

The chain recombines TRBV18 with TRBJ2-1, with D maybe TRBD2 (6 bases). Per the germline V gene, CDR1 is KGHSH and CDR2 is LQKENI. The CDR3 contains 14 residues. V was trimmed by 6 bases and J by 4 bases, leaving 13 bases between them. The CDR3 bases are TGTGCCAGCTCGCGGGACGGACAATACAATGAGCAGTTCTTC. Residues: CASSRDGQYNEQFF.

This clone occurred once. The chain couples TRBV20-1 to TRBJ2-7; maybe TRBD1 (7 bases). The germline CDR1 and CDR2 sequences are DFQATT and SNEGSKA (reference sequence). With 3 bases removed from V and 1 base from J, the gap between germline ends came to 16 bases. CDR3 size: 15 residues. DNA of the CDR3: TGCAGTGCTAGTCGTGGAGGGGGCCTATCCTACGAGCAGTACTTC. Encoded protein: CSASRGGGLSYEQYF.

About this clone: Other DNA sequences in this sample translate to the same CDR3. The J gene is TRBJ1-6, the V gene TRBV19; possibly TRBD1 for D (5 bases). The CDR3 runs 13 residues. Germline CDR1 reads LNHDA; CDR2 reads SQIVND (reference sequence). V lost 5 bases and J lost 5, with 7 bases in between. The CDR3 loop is CASSSRDNSPLHF. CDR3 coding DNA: TGTGCCAGTAGTTCCAGGGATAATTCACCCCTCCACTTT.

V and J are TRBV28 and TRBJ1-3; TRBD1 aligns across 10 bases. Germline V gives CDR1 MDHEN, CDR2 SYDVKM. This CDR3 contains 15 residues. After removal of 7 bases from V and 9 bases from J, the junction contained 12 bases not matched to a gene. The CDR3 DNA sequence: TGTGCCAGCATTCCGGGACAGGGGCTAACTGGCACCATATATTTT. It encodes CASIPGQGLTGTIYF.

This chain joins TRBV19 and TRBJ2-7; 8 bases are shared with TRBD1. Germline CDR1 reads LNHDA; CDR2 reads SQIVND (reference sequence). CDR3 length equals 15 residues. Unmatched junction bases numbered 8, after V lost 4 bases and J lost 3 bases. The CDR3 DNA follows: TGTGCCAGTAGTACTGGGCCAGGGGGCGGCTACGAGCAGTACTTC. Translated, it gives CASSTGPGGGYEQYF.

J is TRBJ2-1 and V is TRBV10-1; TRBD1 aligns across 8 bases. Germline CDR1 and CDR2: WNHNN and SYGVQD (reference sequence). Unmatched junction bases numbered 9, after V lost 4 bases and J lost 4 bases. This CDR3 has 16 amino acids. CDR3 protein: CASSVYRDRRYNEQFF. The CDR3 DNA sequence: TGCGCCAGCAGTGTATACCGGGACAGGAGGTACAATGAGCAGTTCTTC.

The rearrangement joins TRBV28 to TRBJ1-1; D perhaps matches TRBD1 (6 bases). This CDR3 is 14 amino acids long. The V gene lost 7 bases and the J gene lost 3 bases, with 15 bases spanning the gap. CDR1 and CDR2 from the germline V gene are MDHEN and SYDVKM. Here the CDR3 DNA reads TGTGCCAGCACCAACCCAGGACAGTACACTGAAGCTTTCTTT. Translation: CASTNPGQYTEAFF.

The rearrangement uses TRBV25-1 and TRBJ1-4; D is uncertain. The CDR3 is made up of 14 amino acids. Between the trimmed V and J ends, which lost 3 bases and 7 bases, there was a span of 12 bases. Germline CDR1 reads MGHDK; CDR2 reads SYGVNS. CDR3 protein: CASSEEGDGEKLFF. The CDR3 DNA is TGTGCCAGCAGTGAGGAGGGAGATGGTGAAAAACTGTTTTTT.

CDR3 in amino acids: CASSEARGNSPLHF. DNA of the CDR3: TGTGCCAGCAGTGAGGCAAGGGGCAATTCACCCCTCCACTTT. The chain joins TRBV6-1 to TRBJ1-6; perhaps TRBD1 as D (5 bases). V shed 3 bases and J shed 7 bases, with 10 bases lying between them. Per germline, CDR1 MNHNS and CDR2 SASEGT. CDR3 length: 14 residues.

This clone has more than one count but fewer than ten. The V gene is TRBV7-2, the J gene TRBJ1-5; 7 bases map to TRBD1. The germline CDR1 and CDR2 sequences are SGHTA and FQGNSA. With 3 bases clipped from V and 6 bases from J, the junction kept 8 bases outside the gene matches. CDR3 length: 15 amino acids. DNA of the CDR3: TGTGCCAGCAGCTTGACGACAGGGTTCGGTCAGCCCCAGCATTTT. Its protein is CASSLTTGFGQPQHF.

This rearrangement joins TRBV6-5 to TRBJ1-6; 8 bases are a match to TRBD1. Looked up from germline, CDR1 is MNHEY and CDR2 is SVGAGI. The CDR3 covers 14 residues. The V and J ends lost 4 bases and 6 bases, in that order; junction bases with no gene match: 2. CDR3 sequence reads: CASSWTGRNSPLHF. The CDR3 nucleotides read TGTGCCAGCAGTTGGACAGGGCGTAATTCACCCCTCCACTTT.

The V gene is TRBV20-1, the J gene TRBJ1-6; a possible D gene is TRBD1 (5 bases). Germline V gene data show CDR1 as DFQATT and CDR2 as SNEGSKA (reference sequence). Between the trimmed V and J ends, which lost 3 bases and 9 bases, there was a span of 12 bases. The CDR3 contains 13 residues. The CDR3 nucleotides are TGCAGTGCTAGTAAGGGGTTTGGTTCACCCCTCCACTTT. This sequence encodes CSASKGFGSPLHF.